Many counts were recorded for the clone carrying this T cell receptor beta chain. Antigen: not known. Exclusion followed for patients with uncontrolled infection, other autoimmune disease, pregnancy or lactation. The data belong to a study of T cells in Graves' hyperthyroidism and ophthalmopathy. The V gene end was trimmed by 4 bases and the J gene end by 5 bases; junction bases not matched to a gene: 10. This CDR3 is built from 16 residues. The V gene's germline CDR1 is MDHEN and CDR2 SYDVKM. Researchers took RNA transcripts and amplified the TCR beta CDR3 regions from them. HTBI primers were the set used in a first-round RT-PCR of the TCR CDR3. One entry per CDR3 protein results from TCRdb running MiXCR on the multiplex PCR reads. The sample shows 500,000 to 600,000 distinct CDR3 sequences, roughly 21% of them seen only once. Study results and limitations: A 13 V-J model separated ophthalmopathy from stable hyperthyroidism. Model-based prediction identified ophthalmopathy a median around 6.7 months prior to its onset. Blood also carried most thyroid clonotypes expanded above 0.001.

This sequence was found in a middle-aged man with Graves' ophthalmopathy. The sample comprised blood. The V call is TRBV28, the J call TRBJ2-1; TRBD2 matches 8 bases. CDR3 nucleotides: TGTGCCAGCAGTTCCCACGGACTAGCAAGTGACAATGAGCAGTTCTTC. This sequence encodes CASSSHGLASDNEQFF.